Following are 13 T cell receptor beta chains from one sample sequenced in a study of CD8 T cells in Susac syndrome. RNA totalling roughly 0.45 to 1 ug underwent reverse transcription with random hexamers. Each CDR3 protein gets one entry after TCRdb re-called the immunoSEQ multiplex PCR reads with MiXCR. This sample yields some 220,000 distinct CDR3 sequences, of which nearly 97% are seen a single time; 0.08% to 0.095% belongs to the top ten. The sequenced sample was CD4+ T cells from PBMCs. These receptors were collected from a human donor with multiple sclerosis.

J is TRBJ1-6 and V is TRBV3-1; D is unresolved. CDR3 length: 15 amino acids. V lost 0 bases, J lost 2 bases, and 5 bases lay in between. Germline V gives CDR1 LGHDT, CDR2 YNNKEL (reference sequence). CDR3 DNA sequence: TGTGCCAGCAGCCAAGATGGTCCCTATAATTCACCCCTCCACTTT. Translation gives CASSQDGPYNSPLHF.

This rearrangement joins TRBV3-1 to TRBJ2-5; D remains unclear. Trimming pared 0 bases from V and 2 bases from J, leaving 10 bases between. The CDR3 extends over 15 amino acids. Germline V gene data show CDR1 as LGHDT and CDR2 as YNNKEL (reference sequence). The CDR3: CASSQDPGLQETQYF. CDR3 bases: TGTGCCAGCAGCCAAGATCCTGGGTTACAAGAGACCCAGTACTTC.

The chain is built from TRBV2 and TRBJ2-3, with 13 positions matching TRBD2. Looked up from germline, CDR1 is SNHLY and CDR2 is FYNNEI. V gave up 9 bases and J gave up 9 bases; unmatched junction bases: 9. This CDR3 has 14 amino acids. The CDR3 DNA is TGTGCCAGTAAAGGGACTAGCGGGAAGGCAACGCAGTATTTT. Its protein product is CASKGTSGKATQYF.

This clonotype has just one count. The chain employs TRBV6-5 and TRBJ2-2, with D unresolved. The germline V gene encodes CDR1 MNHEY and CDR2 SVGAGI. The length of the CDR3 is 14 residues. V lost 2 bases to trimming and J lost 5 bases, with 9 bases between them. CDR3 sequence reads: CASSYTPWTGELFF. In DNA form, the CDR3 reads TGTGCCAGCAGTTACACCCCCTGGACCGGGGAGCTGTTTTTT.

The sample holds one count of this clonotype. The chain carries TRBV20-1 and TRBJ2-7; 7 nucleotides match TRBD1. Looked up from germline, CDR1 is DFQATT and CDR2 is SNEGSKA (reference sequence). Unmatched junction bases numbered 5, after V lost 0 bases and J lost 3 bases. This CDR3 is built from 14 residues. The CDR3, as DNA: TGCAGTGCTAGAGAGCCGACAGGGTTCTACGAGCAGTACTTC. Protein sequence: CSAREPTGFYEQYF.

CDR3 loop: CASPLGTEAFF. The CDR3 region has the DNA TGTGCCAGCCCTCTTGGCACTGAAGCTTTCTTT. The chain couples TRBV28 to TRBJ1-1; D uncertain. The CDR3 is 11 amino acids. V lost 8 bases and J lost 4, with 8 bases in between. Germline V gives CDR1 MDHEN, CDR2 SYDVKM.

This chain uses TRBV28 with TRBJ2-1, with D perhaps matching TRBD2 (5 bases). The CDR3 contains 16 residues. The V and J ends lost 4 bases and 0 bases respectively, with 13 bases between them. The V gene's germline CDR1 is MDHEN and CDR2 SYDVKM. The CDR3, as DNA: TGTGCCAGCAGTTCAGCGGCCGGAAGCTCCTACAATGAGCAGTTCTTC. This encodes CASSSAAGSSYNEQFF.

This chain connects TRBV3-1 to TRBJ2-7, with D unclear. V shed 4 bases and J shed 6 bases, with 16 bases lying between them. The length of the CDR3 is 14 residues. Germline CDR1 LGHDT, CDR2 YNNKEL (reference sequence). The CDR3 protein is CASSLKAAGPEQYF. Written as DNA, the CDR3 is TGTGCCAGCAGCCTCAAGGCGGCAGGCCCCGAGCAGTACTTC.

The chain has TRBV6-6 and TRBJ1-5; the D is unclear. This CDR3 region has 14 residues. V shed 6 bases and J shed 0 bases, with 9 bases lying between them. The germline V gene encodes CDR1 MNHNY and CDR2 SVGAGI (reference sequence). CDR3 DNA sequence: TGTGCCAGCAGGATACAATATAGCAATCAGCCCCAGCATTTT. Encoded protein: CASRIQYSNQPQHF.

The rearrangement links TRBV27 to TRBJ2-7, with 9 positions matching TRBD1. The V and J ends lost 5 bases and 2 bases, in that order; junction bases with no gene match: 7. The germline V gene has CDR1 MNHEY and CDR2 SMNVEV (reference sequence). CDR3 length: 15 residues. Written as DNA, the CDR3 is TGTGCCAGCAGTGCGATACAGGGGGCCACCTACGAGCAGTACTTC. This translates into CASSAIQGATYEQYF.

For the CDR3, the DNA is TGTGCTAGTGGCCGCCCTCCGAACACCGGGGAGCTGTTTTTT. Translated, it gives CASGRPPNTGELFF. The chain carries TRBV12-5 and TRBJ2-2; D not resolved. V was clipped by 6 bases and J by 0 bases, with 8 bases between them. From germline, CDR1 is LGHNT and CDR2 FRNRAP. The CDR3 consists of 14 residues.

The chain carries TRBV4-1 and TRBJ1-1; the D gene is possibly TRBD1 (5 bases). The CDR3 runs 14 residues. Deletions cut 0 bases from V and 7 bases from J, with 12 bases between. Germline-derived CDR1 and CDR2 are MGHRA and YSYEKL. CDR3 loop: CASSQDLDRREAFF. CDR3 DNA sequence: TGCGCCAGCAGCCAAGATCTAGACAGACGTGAAGCTTTCTTT.

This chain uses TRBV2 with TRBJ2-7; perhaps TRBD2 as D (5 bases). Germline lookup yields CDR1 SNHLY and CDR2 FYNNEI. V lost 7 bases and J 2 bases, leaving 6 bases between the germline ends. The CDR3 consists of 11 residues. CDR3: CASTGTYEQYF. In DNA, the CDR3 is TGTGCCAGCACGGGGACCTACGAGCAGTACTTC.